This T cell receptor (beta chain) was recovered during a study of T cell responses to AZD1222 COVID-19 vaccine. Method: immunoSEQ multiplex PCR; TCRdb's copy keeps in-frame clones and lacks some. This sample has fewer than 100,000 clones; roughly 88% occur once, and the top ten carry approximately 21%. Concerning this clone: What it binds is unknown. The identical CDR3 is also encoded by other nucleotide sequences in the sample.

Study results and caveats: Unmutated variant regions are reportedly targeted by nearly half of spike-specific TCRs.

From germline, CDR1 is MNHEY and CDR2 SVGAGI. V lost 7 bases to trimming and J lost 0 bases; unmatched junction nucleotides: 2. This CDR3 has 13 amino acids. The sample consisted of peripheral blood, taken on day 0 of AZD1222 vaccination. The clonotype was recovered from an adult in good health. J is TRBJ1-1 and V is TRBV6-5; TRBD1 matches at 7 bases. The CDR3 sequence is CASKTGLNTEAFF. In DNA form, the CDR3 reads TGTGCCAGCAAGACAGGGTTGAACACTGAAGCTTTCTTT.